Listed below are T cell receptor beta chains from one sample, sequenced in a study of a mutant IDH1 vaccine in newly diagnosed glioma. For these receptors, no antigen is known. Profiled with immunoSEQ multiplex PCR; TCRdb holds only in-frame clones, not every one. Of roughly 39,000 clones listed, 80% to 90% are singletons. The sequencing here drew on PBMCs, taken from a glioma patient whose treatment included an IDH1 peptide vaccine. The receptors originated from a man in his forties with glioma. CDR3s include the opening cysteine and the closing phenylalanine or tryptophan. A D gene is named only where the DNA matches it firmly. Rows give clone size only sometimes, using once, few, many, or a class for an expanded clone.

16,NA,TRBV7-9,NA,TRBJ2-7,CASSLGGGHFSYEQYF,TGTGCCAGCAGCTTAGGAGGAGGACACTTCTCCTACGAGCAGTACTTC
14,few,TRBV6-6,NA,TRBJ1-4,CASSYLDRNEKLFF,TGTGCCAGCAGTTATTTGGACCGTAATGAAAAACTGTTTTTT
15,NA,TRBV6-1,TRBD2,TRBJ2-7,CASRVGLAGSYEQYF,TGTGCCAGCAGAGTTGGACTAGCCGGTTCCTACGAGCAGTACTTC
16,few,TRBV2,TRBD2,TRBJ2-1,CASRPTSDSSYNEQFF,TGTGCCAGCAGGCCCACTAGCGATTCATCCTACAATGAGCAGTTCTTC
13,NA,TRBV29-1,TRBD2,TRBJ2-7,CSVRGTSDYEQYF,TGCAGCGTCCGAGGGACTAGCGACTACGAGCAGTACTTC
16,NA,TRBV9,NA,TRBJ2-5,CASSAALAKGGETQYF,TGTGCCAGCAGCGCGGCCCTAGCGAAGGGAGGAGAGACCCAGTACTTC
14,NA,TRBV5-1,NA,TRBJ2-7,CASSLVVLPYEQYF,TGCGCCAGCAGCTTGGTGGTTCTCCCCTACGAGCAGTACTTC
14,NA,TRBV27,TRBD1,TRBJ2-2,CASIGQGASGELFF,TGTGCCAGCATCGGGCAGGGGGCTTCCGGGGAGCTGTTTTTT
16,NA,TRBV5-4,TRBD1,TRBJ1-2,CASSSQGDRESRGYTF,TGTGCCAGCAGCTCCCAAGGAGACAGGGAGAGTCGAGGCTACACCTTC
17,NA,TRBV10-1,TRBD2,TRBJ2-2,CASSSPGLAENTGELFF,TGCGCCAGCAGCTCTCCGGGACTAGCGGAAAACACCGGGGAGCTGTTTTTT
16,once,TRBV23-1,TRBD1,TRBJ1-5,CASSPRQGIWVQPQHF,TGCGCCAGCAGTCCTAGACAGGGGATTTGGGTTCAGCCCCAGCATTTT
14,NA,TRBV10-3,NA,TRBJ2-7,CAISDGSGSYEQYF,TGTGCCATCAGTGACGGGAGTGGATCCTACGAGCAGTACTTC